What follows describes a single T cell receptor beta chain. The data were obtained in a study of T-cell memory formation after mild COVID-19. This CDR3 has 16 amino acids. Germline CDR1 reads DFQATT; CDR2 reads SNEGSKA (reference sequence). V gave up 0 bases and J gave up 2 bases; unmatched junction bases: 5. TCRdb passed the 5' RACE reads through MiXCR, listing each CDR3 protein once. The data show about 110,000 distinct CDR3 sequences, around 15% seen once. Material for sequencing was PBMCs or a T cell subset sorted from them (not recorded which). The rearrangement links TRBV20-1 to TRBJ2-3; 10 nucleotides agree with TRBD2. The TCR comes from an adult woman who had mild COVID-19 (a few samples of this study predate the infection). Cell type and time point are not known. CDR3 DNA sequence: TGCAGTGCTAGAGAGGGACTAGCGCTCCCCACAGATACGCAGTATTTT. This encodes CSAREGLALPTDTQYF.